These 7 T cell receptor beta chains originate from one sample sequenced in a study of shared clonotypes between healthy human individuals (dated by TCRdb to 2019 to 2021). For the CD8 naive samples, CD45RO-negative cells were positively selected for CCR7, yielding a CD45RA+CCR7+ population from which TemRA cells were excluded. Library preparation was by the immunoSEQ multiplex PCR assay. The table was pulled from immuneACCESS by TCRdb, which kept in-frame rearrangements only. Such tables lose some clones; where checked, under half of the loss comes from unresolved V genes, and the rest has no known cause. The sample records about 2.2 million clones, approximately 92% of which are singletons. About 1.7% of the sample belongs to the ten largest clones. Specimen: naive CD8+ T cells from PBMCs. This specimen's cell subset or site label, per the study, means: CD45RA+CCR7+. All receptors derive from a man aged 18 to 29 in good health. Some clones in this sample may be carry-over from other donors' samples.

V gene TRBV19 combines with J gene TRBJ1-1; a weak D match, TRBD1 (5 bases). Germline lookup yields CDR1 LNHDA and CDR2 SQIVND (reference sequence). CDR3 size: 14 residues. V was shortened by 6 bases and J by 3 bases, with 14 bases between the two germline ends. The CDR3 bases are TGTGCCAGTAGACCCACCTCCAGGGACACTGAAGCTTTCTTT. Amino acid sequence: CASRPTSRDTEAFF.

The V and J genes are TRBV6-5 and TRBJ1-1; no reliable D call. Germline V lookup: CDR1 MNHEY, CDR2 SVGAGI. Trimming took 10 bases from V and 0 from J, leaving 12 bases between them. The CDR3 consists of 13 residues. CDR3 region: CATPHRVNTEAFF. CDR3 bases: TGTGCCACCCCGCACAGAGTGAACACTGAAGCTTTCTTT.

V and J are TRBV4-3 and TRBJ2-7; tentative D call: TRBD1 (5 bases). Germline V gives CDR1 LGHNA, CDR2 YSLEER. There are 17 residues in the CDR3. V lost 2 bases and J lost 0, with 17 bases in between. CDR3 nucleotide sequence: TGCGCCAGCAGCCAAACCGCAGGGTCCCCCTTCTCCTACGAGCAGTACTTC. Protein: CASSQTAGSPFSYEQYF.

V and J are TRBV4-1 and TRBJ2-1; 7 nucleotides align to TRBD1. The CDR3 spans 14 residues. The V segment lost 4 bases and the J segment 3 bases; nucleotides outside the gene matches: 3. Germline loops: CDR1 MGHRA, CDR2 YSYEKL. CDR3 coding DNA: TGCGCCAGCAGCCTCGGGACAGTCTACAATGAGCAGTTCTTC. This sequence encodes CASSLGTVYNEQFF.

This chain connects TRBV9 to TRBJ2-2, with D possibly matching TRBD2 (5 bases). Germline CDR1 reads SGDLS; CDR2 reads YYNGEE. This CDR3 spans 17 amino acids. The V gene lost 0 bases and the J gene lost 3 bases, with 15 bases spanning the gap. CDR3 sequence reads: CASSVGRTDADTGELFF. In DNA, the CDR3 is TGTGCCAGCAGCGTAGGGCGGACTGACGCGGACACCGGGGAGCTGTTTTTT.

The chain couples TRBV4-1 to TRBJ1-5; D is ambiguous. V lost 0 bases to trimming and J lost 5 bases, with 14 bases between them. The CDR3 is 16 amino acids. Germline lookup yields CDR1 MGHRA and CDR2 YSYEKL. The CDR3 sequence: CASSQEVPGPHQPQHF. The CDR3 coding sequence is TGCGCCAGCAGCCAAGAAGTCCCAGGACCCCATCAGCCCCAGCATTTT.

A word on this clone: Distinct nucleotide sequences in the sample also encode this CDR3. The V and J genes are TRBV9 and TRBJ2-1; 9 bases map to TRBD2. The CDR3 runs 15 residues. Trimming removed 0 bases from V and 5 bases from J; junction bases left unmatched: 3. The germline gives CDR1 SGDLS, CDR2 YYNGEE. Written as DNA, the CDR3 is TGTGCCAGCAGCGTAGTAGCGGGAGTAAACAATGAGCAGTTCTTC. Protein: CASSVVAGVNNEQFF. Full variable domain (missing parts from reference TRBV9 and TRBJ2-1): DSGVTQTPKHLITATGQRVTLRCSPRSGDLSVYWYQQSLDQGLQFLIQYYNGEERAKGNILERFSAQQFPDLHSELNLSSLELGDSALYFCASSVVAGVNNEQFFGPGTRLTVL.